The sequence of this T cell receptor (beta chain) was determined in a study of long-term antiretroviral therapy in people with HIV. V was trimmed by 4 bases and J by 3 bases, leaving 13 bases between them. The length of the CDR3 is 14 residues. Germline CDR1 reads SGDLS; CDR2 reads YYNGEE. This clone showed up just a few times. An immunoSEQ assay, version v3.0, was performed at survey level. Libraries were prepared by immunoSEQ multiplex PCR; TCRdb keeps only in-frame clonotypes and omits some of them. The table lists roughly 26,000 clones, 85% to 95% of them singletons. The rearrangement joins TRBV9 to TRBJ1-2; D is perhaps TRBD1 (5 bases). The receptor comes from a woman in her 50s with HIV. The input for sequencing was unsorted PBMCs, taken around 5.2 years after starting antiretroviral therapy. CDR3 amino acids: CASSLSTGDYGYTF. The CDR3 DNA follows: TGTGCCAGCAGCCTCTCGACGGGGGACTATGGCTACACCTTC.